This T cell receptor beta chain was found in a study of somatic mutations in cytotoxic T cells in rheumatoid arthritis. Findings and limits, study-wide: CD8+ T cells showed clonality that did not differ significantly between patients with rheumatoid arthritis and age-matched healthy controls.

The data were produced by immunoSEQ multiplex PCR, yet TCRdb's version contains in-frame clones alone and is incomplete. The data contain 4,400 or so clones, more than 85% of them seen just once; the ten biggest clones take up approximately 40%. Regarding this clone: Its specificity is not known.

This clonotype originated in a woman aged 45-65 years with rheumatoid arthritis. Input material: CD8+ T cells sorted from blood.

The CDR3 sequence is CSADGTGREFF. The CDR3 nucleotides are TGCAGTGCCGACGGGACAGGGAGGGAATTCTTC. This rearrangement joins TRBV20-1 to TRBJ2-1; 9 nucleotides align to TRBD1. Unmatched junction bases numbered 10, after V lost 6 bases and J lost 16 bases. Germline V gives CDR1 DFQATT, CDR2 SNEGSKA (reference sequence). The CDR3 runs to 11 residues.